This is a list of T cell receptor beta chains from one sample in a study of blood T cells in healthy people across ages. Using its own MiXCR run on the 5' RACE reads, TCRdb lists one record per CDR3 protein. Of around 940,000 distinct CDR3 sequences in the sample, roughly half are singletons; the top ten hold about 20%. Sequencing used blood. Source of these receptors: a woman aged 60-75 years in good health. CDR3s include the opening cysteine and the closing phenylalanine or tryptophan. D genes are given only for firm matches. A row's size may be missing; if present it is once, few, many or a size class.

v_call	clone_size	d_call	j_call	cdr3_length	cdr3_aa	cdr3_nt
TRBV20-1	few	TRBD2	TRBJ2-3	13	CSASGRGTDTQYF	TGCAGTGCTAGCGGGAGGGGCACAGATACGCAGTATTTT
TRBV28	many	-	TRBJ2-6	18	CASRPARRFHPGANVLTF	TGTGCCAGCCGACCGGCTCGCAGGTTTCATCCGGGGGCCAACGTCCTGACTTTC
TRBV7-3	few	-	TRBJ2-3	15	CASSVNSYYSDTQYF	TGTGCCAGCAGCGTCAACTCTTACTACTCTGATACGCAGTATTTT
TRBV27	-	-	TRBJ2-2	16	CASSLSLARGTGELFF	TGTGCCAGCAGTTTAAGTCTAGCGAGGGGGACCGGGGAGCTGTTTTTT
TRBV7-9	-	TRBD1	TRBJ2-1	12	CASSQTGNEQFF	TGTGCCAGCAGCCAGACAGGGAATGAGCAGTTCTTC
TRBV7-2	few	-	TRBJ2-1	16	CASSSNLWGRDNEQFF	TGTGCCAGCAGCTCCAACCTTTGGGGGCGGGATAATGAGCAGTTCTTC
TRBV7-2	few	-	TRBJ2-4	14	CASSQDRAKNIQYF	TGTGCCAGCAGTCAAGACAGAGCCAAAAACATTCAGTACTTC
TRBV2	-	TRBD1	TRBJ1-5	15	CVSRAGTGENQPQHF	TGTGTCAGCAGAGCCGGGACAGGAGAGAATCAGCCCCAGCATTTT
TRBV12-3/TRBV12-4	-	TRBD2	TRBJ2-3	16	CASSGPSSGKTDTQYF	TGTGCCAGCAGTGGGCCCAGTAGCGGGAAAACAGATACGCAGTATTTT
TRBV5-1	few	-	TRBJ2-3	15	CASSFAKRQEDTQYF	TGCGCCAGCAGCTTTGCGAAACGACAGGAAGATACGCAGTATTTT
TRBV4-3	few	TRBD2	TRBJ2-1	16	CASSQDKSGRDNEQFF	TGCGCCAGCAGCCAAGATAAGAGCGGGAGGGACAATGAGCAGTTCTTC
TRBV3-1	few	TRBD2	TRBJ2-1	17	CASSPPLAGLTYNEQFF	TGTGCCAGCAGCCCCCCACTAGCGGGGTTAACCTACAATGAGCAGTTCTTC
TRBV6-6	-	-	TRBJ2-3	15	CASSSTDSHTDTQYF	TGTGCCAGCAGTTCTACGGACTCGCACACAGATACGCAGTATTTT
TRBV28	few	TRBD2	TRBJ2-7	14	CASMPGRTTYEQYF	TGTGCCAGTATGCCCGGGAGGACTACTTACGAGCAGTACTTC
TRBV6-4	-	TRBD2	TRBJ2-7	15	CASSAFPGGPDEQYF	TGTGCCAGCAGTGCGTTTCCGGGGGGGCCCGACGAGCAGTACTTC
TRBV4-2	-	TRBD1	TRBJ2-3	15	CASSQETGLTDTQYF	TGTGCCAGCAGCCAAGAGACAGGGTTGACAGATACGCAGTATTTT
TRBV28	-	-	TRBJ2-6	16	CASKGVRDSGANVLTF	TGTGCCAGCAAGGGGGTAAGGGACTCTGGGGCCAACGTCCTGACTTTC
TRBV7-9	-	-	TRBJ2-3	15	CASRNLGGPADTQYF	TGTGCCAGCAGAAACCTAGGGGGGCCCGCAGATACGCAGTATTTT
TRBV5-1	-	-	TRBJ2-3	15	CVSSLEGRRADTQYF	TGCGTCAGCAGCTTGGAGGGCAGAAGGGCAGATACGCAGTATTTT
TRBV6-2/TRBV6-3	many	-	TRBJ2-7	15	CASSETGSASYEQYF	TGTGCCAGCAGTGAAACAGGGAGCGCGTCCTACGAGCAGTACTTC
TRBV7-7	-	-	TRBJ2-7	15	CASSSVQDSFYEQYF	TGTGCCAGCAGCTCCGTACAGGACTCCTTCTACGAGCAGTACTTC
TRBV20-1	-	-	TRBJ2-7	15	CSARVLRESRETQYF	TGCAGTGCTAGAGTTCTGAGGGAATCGAGAGAAACCCAGTACTTC
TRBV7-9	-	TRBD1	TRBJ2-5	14	CASSLPGTEETQYF	TGTGCCAGCAGCCTCCCGGGGACAGAGGAGACCCAGTACTTC
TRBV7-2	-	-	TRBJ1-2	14	CASSLTRTAYGYTF	TGTGCCAGCAGCTTGACCAGGACTGCCTATGGCTACACCTTC
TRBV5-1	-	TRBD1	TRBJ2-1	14	CASRSGQGGNEQFF	TGCGCCAGCAGATCCGGACAGGGTGGCAATGAGCAGTTCTTC
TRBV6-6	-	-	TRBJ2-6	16	CTSREDDSSGANVLTF	TGTACCAGCAGGGAGGACGACAGTTCTGGGGCCAACGTCCTGACTTTC
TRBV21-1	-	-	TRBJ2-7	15	CASSKTGRGANEQYF	TGTGCCAGCAGCAAGACGGGTCGGGGGGCGAACGAGCAGTACTTC
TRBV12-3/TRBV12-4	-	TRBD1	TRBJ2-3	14	CASSGQGFTDTQYF	TGTGCCAGCAGTGGACAGGGGTTTACAGATACGCAGTATTTT
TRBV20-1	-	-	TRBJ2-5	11	CSARSPKTQYF	TGCAGTGCTAGGTCCCCAAAGACCCAGTACTTC
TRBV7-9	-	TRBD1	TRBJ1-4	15	CASSPKDRVGKKLFF	TGTGCCAGCAGCCCTAAAGACAGGGTAGGGAAAAAACTGTTTTTT
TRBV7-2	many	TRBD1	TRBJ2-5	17	CASSPRQGTGRKETQYF	TGTGCCAGCAGCCCGAGACAGGGTACCGGCCGCAAAGAGACCCAGTACTTC
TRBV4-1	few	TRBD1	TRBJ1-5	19	CASSQTTGQGRSIVLTQHF	TGCGCCAGCAGCCAAACCACCGGACAGGGGCGTTCGATCGTTTTGACCCAGCATTTT
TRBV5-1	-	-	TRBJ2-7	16	CASSLKAVGINYEQYF	TGCGCCAGCAGTTTAAAGGCGGTAGGGATCAACTACGAGCAGTACTTC
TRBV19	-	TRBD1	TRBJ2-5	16	CASSIPDGQGWVTQYF	TGTGCCAGTAGTATTCCGGACGGACAGGGTTGGGTGACCCAGTACTTC
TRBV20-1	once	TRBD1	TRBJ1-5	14	CSALTGVHGQPQHF	TGCAGTGCCCTTACAGGGGTGCATGGACAGCCCCAGCATTTT
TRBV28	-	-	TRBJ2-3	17	CASSLWAEGPVTDTQYF	TGTGCCAGCAGTTTATGGGCGGAGGGCCCGGTGACAGATACGCAGTATTTT
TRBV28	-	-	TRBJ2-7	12	CASSHGRYEQYF	TGTGCCAGCAGTCACGGGCGTTACGAGCAGTACTTC
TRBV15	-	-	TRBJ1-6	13	CATSRERRSPLHF	TGTGCCACCAGCAGAGAAAGGAGGTCACCCCTCCACTTT
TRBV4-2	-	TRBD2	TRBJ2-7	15	CASSQALAGYREQYF	TGTGCCAGCAGCCAAGCCCTAGCGGGTTATCGCGAGCAGTACTTC
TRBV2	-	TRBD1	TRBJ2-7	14	CASRTRDRGIKQYF	TGTGCCAGCAGGACTCGGGACAGGGGAATCAAGCAGTACTTC
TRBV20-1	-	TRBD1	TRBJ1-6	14	CSARRTGLYSPLHF	TGCAGTGCTAGACGGACAGGGCTATATTCACCCCTCCACTTT
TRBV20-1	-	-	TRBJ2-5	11	CSARDRRTQYF	TGCAGTGCTAGAGATAGAAGGACCCAGTACTTC
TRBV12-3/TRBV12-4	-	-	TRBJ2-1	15	CASRPDDILYNEQFF	TGTGCCAGCAGGCCGGACGACATCCTGTACAATGAGCAGTTCTTC
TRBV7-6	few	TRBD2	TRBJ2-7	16	CASSPLGRESSYEQYF	TGTGCCAGCAGCCCTTTAGGGCGGGAGAGCTCCTATGAGCAGTACTTC
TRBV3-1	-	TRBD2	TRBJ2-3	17	CASSTLGAGGPRDTQYF	TGTGCCAGCAGCACCTTGGGGGCGGGAGGGCCACGAGATACGCAGTATTTT
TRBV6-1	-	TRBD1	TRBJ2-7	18	CASSAEDRGRYPSYEQYF	TGTGCCAGCAGTGCAGAGGACAGGGGGCGGTACCCCTCCTACGAGCAGTACTTC
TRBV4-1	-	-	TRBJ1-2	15	CASSQADGGAYGYTF	TGCGCCAGCAGCCAGGCGGACGGCGGGGCCTATGGCTACACCTTC